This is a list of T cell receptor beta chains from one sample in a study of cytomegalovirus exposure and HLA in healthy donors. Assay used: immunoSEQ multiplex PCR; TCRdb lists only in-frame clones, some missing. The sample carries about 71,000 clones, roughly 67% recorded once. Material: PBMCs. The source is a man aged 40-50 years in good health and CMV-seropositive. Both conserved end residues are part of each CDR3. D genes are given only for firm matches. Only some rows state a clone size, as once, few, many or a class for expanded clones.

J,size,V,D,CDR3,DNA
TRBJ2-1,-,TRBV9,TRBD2,CASSARTSGSYNEQFF,TGTGCCAGCAGCGCCCGGACTAGCGGAAGTTACAATGAGCAGTTCTTC
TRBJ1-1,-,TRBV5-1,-,CASSLRGAVAEAFF,TGCGCCAGCAGCTTGCGGGGGGCTGTTGCTGAAGCTTTCTTT
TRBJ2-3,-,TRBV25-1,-,CASSGGTGKQYF,TGTGCCAGCAGTGGAGGAACAGGGAAGCAGTATTTT
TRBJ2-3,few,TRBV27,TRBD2,CASSLLAGVSDTQYF,TGTGCCAGCAGTTTATTAGCGGGAGTGTCAGATACGCAGTATTTT
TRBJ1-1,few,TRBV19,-,CATSTLGGVEAFF,TGTGCCACCAGTACCCTCGGTGGAGTTGAAGCTTTCTTT
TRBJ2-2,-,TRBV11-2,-,CASSPGRTATTGELFF,TGTGCCAGCAGCCCCGGCAGAACTGCGACTACCGGGGAGCTGTTTTTT
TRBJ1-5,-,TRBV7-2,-,CASSQGWIDQPQHF,TGTGCCAGCAGCCAGGGATGGATCGATCAGCCCCAGCATTTT
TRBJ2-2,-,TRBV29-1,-,CSAQQGSNTGELFF,TGCAGCGCCCAACAGGGCTCGAACACCGGGGAGCTGTTTTTT
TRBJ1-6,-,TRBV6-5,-,CASRMDTGDSPLHF,TGTGCCAGCAGGATGGACACTGGGGATTCGCCCCTCCACTTT
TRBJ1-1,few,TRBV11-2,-,CASSPRRDKNTEAFF,TGTGCCAGCAGCCCCCGTCGGGACAAGAACACTGAAGCTTTCTTT
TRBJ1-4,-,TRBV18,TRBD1,CASSLLGQGNEKLFF,TGTGCCAGCTCACTACTGGGACAGGGGAATGAAAAACTGTTTTTT
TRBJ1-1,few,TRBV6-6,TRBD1,CASSYSTGGTEAFF,TGTGCCAGCAGTTACTCAACAGGGGGCACTGAAGCTTTCTTT
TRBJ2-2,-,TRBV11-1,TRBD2,CASSLGGRATGELFF,TGTGCCAGCAGCTTAGGCGGGAGAGCCACCGGGGAGCTGTTTTTT
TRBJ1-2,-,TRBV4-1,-,CASSQGAGAKGGYTF,TGCGCCAGCAGCCAAGGAGCGGGGGCAAAGGGTGGCTACACCTTC
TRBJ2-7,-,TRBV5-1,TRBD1,CASSLTGAVGYEQYF,TGCGCCAGCAGCTTAACAGGGGCAGTCGGCTACGAGCAGTACTTC
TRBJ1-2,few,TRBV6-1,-,CASSTRRSAYGYTF,TGTGCCAGCAGTACCCGGAGGTCGGCCTATGGCTACACCTTC
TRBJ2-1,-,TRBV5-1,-,CASTETPGGENEQFF,TGCGCCAGCACGGAAACCCCGGGTGGAGAGAATGAGCAGTTCTTC
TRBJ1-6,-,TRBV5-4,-,CASSLGDIRSPLHF,TGTGCCAGCAGCTTGGGGGACATAAGGTCACCCCTCCACTTT
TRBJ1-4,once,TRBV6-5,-,CASAFISGRNEKLFF,TGTGCCAGCGCGTTTATTTCAGGTCGTAATGAAAAACTGTTTTTT
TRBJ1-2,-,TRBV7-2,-,CASSLIENGYTF,TGTGCCAGCAGCTTAATAGAGAATGGCTACACCTTC
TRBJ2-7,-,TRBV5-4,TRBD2,CASSPGLAGGSYEQYF,TGTGCCAGCAGCCCTGGACTAGCGGGAGGCTCCTACGAGCAGTACTTC
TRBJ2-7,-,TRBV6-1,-,CASSDLSTEQYF,TGTGCCAGCAGTGACCTTAGCACCGAGCAGTACTTC
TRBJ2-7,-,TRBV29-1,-,CSVLSRDPSYEQYF,TGCAGCGTGTTGTCGCGGGACCCTTCCTACGAGCAGTACTTC
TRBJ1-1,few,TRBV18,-,CASSPPGDTEAFF,TGTGCCAGCTCACCACCAGGGGACACTGAAGCTTTCTTT
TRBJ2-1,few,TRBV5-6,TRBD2,CASSLVRSAGVYNEQFF,TGTGCCAGCAGCTTGGTGAGGTCAGCGGGAGTCTATAATGAGCAGTTCTTC
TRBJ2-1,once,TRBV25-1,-,CASTSQLDNEQFF,TGTGCCAGCACATCCCAACTAGACAATGAGCAGTTCTTC
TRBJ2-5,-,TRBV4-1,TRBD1,CASSQDRGQAQETQYF,TGCGCCAGCAGCCAAGATAGGGGACAGGCTCAAGAGACCCAGTACTTC
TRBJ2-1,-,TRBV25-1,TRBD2,CASSEYAGGPYNEQFF,TGTGCCAGCAGTGAATATGCGGGAGGGCCCTACAATGAGCAGTTCTTC
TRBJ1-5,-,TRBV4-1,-,CASSQDGEGQPQHF,TGCGCCAGCAGCCAAGATGGGGAGGGTCAGCCCCAGCATTTT
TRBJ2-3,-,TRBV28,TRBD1,CASSSPSGTGGTDTQYF,TGTGCCAGCAGTTCCCCGTCCGGGACAGGGGGCACAGATACGCAGTATTTT
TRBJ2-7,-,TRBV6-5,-,CASSPTYSYEQYF,TGTGCCAGCAGTCCGACTTACTCCTACGAGCAGTACTTC
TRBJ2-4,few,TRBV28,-,CASTRGGGENIQYF,TGTGCCAGCACCAGGGGCGGGGGTGAAAACATTCAGTACTTC
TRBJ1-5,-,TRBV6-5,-,CASSRQGGQPQHF,TGTGCCAGCAGCAGACAAGGGGGTCAGCCCCAGCATTTT
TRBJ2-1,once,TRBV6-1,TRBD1,CASNRQGPTNEQFF,TGTGCCAGCAACCGACAGGGGCCAACCAATGAGCAGTTCTTC
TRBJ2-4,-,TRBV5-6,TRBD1,CASSLARQGQLGDIQYF,TGTGCCAGCAGCTTGGCACGTCAGGGACAGCTCGGCGACATTCAGTACTTC
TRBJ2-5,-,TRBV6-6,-,CASSGDFQETQYF,TGTGCCAGCAGTGGGGACTTCCAAGAGACCCAGTACTTC
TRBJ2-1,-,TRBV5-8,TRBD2,CASSLAGLAGGLSYNEQFF,TGTGCCAGCAGCTTGGCCGGTCTAGCGGGAGGATTATCCTACAATGAGCAGTTCTTC
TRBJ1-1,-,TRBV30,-,CAWSRRSEAFF,TGTGCCTGGAGCCGGCGGAGTGAAGCTTTCTTT
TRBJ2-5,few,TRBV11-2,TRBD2,CASSSPTTSYQETQYF,TGTGCCAGCAGCTCCCCCACGACTAGCTACCAAGAGACCCAGTACTTC
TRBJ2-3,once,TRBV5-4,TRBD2,CASSFLAGGGDTQYF,TGTGCCAGCAGCTTTCTGGCGGGAGGGGGAGATACGCAGTATTTT
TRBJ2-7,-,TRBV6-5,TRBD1,CASSRGQGVGEQYF,TGTGCCAGCAGTAGAGGACAGGGAGTAGGTGAGCAGTACTTC
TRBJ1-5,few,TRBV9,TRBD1,CASSGTGEQPQHF,TGTGCCAGCAGCGGGACAGGGGAACAGCCCCAGCATTTT
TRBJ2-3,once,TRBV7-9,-,CSSSSNPDTQYF,TGTTCCAGCAGCTCTAATCCGGATACGCAGTATTTT
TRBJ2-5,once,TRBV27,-,CASSLNYMETQYF,TGTGCCAGCAGTTTAAATTATATGGAGACCCAGTACTTC
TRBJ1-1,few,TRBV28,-,CASSLLQEAFF,TGTGCCAGCAGTTTACTTCAGGAAGCTTTCTTT
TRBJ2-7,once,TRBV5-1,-,CASSGGARGEQYF,TGCGCCAGCAGCGGTGGGGCTAGGGGCGAGCAGTACTTC
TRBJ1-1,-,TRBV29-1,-,CSSKALNTEAFF,TGCAGCTCAAAAGCCCTGAACACTGAAGCTTTCTTT
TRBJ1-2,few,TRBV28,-,CASIQGDKGISSNYGYTF,TGTGCCAGCATCCAAGGGGACAAGGGGATTAGCTCAAACTATGGCTACACCTTC
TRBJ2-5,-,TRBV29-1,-,CSVEDLGASETQYF,TGCAGCGTTGAAGATCTGGGGGCGTCGGAGACCCAGTACTTC
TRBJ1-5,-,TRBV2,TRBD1,CASSGTGENQPQHF,TGTGCCAGCAGTGGGACAGGGGAAAATCAGCCCCAGCATTTT
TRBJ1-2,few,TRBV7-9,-,CASSMIGLSYGYTF,TGTGCCAGCAGCATGATTGGACTGTCCTATGGCTACACCTTC
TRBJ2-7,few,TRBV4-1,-,CASSPQGGQAYEQYF,TGCGCCAGCAGCCCGCAGGGGGGTCAGGCCTACGAGCAGTACTTC
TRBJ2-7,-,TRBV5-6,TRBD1,CASSPGQGAPKQYF,TGTGCCAGCAGCCCGGGACAGGGGGCTCCTAAGCAGTACTTC